This TCR beta chain is from a study of siplizumab effects on memory and regulatory T cells. General study results and limits: Under siplizumab, an average approximately 71% of mappable alloreactive CD4+ clones were Treg-derived, compared with approximately 25% in controls. Most proliferating CD4+ or CD8+ clones, roughly 75-97%, had no naive or memory assignment.

The CDR3 sequence is 14 residues long. V was pared by 5 bases and J by 3 bases, with 6 bases of the junction left unmatched. Looked up from germline, CDR1 is MGHRA and CDR2 is YSYEKL. This table comes from immunoSEQ multiplex PCR, and its TCRdb copy is limited to in-frame clones, with some not included. The sample lists 100,000 or so clones; 80% to 95% were seen once. For this clone: What it binds is unknown.

This sequence was found in a human donor in good health. The chain carries TRBV4-1 and TRBJ1-2; 7 nucleotides align to TRBD1. Sequencing was done on a sample of non-Treg CD4+ T cells sorted from blood. This CDR3 is CASSAPGTDYGYTF. Written as DNA, the CDR3 is TGCGCCAGCAGCGCTCCCGGGACAGACTATGGCTACACCTTC.